This T cell receptor beta chain derives from a study of neurological immune-mediated disorders. With 10-nucleotide random UMIs included, cDNA was synthesized by 5'RACE. TCRdb itself ran the 5' RACE reads through MiXCR, one entry per CDR3 protein. The sample lists 55,000 to 70,000 distinct CDR3 sequences, roughly 3.9% occurring once. This clonotype was seen many times. The target antigen is unknown. The germline CDR1 and CDR2 sequences are DFQATT and SNEGSKA (reference sequence). Trimming left V 6 bases short and J 4 bases short, with 15 bases between. The CDR3 has 13 amino acids. Study-wide results and caveats: For the multiple sclerosis repertoire cluster, an association with any clinical or MRI feature was absent. The study phylogenetically grouped the repertoires of 18 of 34 multiple sclerosis patients into one related-CDR3 cluster, a possible signature.

Unsorted libraries were derived from 2 million PBMCs stored at -80 C. This clonotype originated in a young man with multiple sclerosis. Sequenced: PBMCs. This chain links TRBV20-1 with TRBJ1-2; TRBD1 is a possible D gene (6 bases). The DNA of the CDR3 is TGCAGTGCCCCTCGGGGGGGCTTCTATGGCTACACCTTC. It specifies CSAPRGGFYGYTF.